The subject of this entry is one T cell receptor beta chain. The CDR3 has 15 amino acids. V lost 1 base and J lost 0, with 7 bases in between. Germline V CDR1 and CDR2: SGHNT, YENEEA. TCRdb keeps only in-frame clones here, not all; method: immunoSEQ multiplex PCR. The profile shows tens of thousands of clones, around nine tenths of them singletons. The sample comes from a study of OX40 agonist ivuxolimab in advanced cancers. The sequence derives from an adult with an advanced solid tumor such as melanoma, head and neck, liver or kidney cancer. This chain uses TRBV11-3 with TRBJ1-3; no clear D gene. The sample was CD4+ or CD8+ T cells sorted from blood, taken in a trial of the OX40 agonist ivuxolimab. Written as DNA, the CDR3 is TGTGCCAGCAGCTTAGGTGCGAACTCTGGAAACACCATATATTTT. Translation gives CASSLGANSGNTIYF.